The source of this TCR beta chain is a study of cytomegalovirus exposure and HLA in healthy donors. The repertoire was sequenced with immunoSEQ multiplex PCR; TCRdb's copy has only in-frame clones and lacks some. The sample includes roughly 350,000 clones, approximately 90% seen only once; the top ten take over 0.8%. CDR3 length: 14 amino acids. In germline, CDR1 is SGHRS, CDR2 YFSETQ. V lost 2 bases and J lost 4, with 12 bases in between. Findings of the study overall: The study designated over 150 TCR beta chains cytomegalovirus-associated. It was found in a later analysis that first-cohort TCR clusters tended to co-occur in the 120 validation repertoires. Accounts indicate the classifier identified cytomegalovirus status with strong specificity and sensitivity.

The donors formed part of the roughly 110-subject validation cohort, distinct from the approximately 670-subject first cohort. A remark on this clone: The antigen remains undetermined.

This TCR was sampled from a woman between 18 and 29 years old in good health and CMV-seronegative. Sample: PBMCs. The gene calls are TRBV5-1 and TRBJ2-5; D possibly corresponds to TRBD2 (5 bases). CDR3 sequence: CASSFDWAGETQYF. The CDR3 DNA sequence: TGCGCCAGCAGCTTTGATTGGGCGGGAGAGACCCAGTACTTC.